This T cell receptor (beta chain) was identified during a study of CD8+ T cells in alopecia areata (dated by TCRdb to between 2018 and 2020). Regarding the complete study: The treated patients took part in an open-label pilot trial in which moderate-to-severe alopecia areata was treated with oral tofacitinib at 5 to 10 mg twice daily. Tofacitinib was administered for 6 to 18 months, and 6 months of follow-up off drug were then conducted to assess delayed response and recurrence. Human TCRbeta sequencing covered scalp tissue and sorted CD4+ and CD8+ peripheral blood T cells from patchy and totalis/universalis alopecia areata patients and healthy controls. High-throughput TCRbeta sequencing was used to examine T cell clonal expansion in alopecia areata in both the C3H/HeJ mouse model and human patients. immunoSEQ multiplex PCR using 35 Vbeta forward primers and 13 Jbeta reverse primers was used to amplify TCRbeta CDR3 regions. Biopsies were taken from tofacitinib-treated patients at baseline and again at 4 and 24 weeks into treatment, and several of those patients also had a later scalp biopsy. Scalp clonality was compared among normal scalp (n=4), patchy alopecia areata scalp (n=8), and alopecia totalis/universalis scalp (n=8). The RNA source kit depended on sample type: the PAXgene miRNA kit for fixed scalp, the miRNeasy kit for PBMCs, and the RNeasy kit for mouse skin.

To prepare the library, the immunoSEQ multiplex PCR assay was applied. For TCR sequencing, RNA was extracted from every sample and reverse transcribed into cDNA to serve as template. SuperScript III was used to make first-strand cDNA, primed with a 2:1 mix of oligo-dT and random hexamers. A synthetic immune receptor repertoire was used to gauge amplification bias, and whatever bias remained was removed computationally. In the source study's methods: After raw reads were preprocessed to remove errors, the CDR3 was defined following IMGT conventions as running from the conserved cysteine to phenylalanine. To get clonality, Shannon entropy was normalized by log2 of the number of productive unique TCRs and the result was subtracted from 1. CD4 or CD8 identity of scalp clones was inferred by cross-referencing scalp TCRbeta sequences with sorted blood CD4 and CD8 repertoires. The table was pulled from immuneACCESS by TCRdb, which kept in-frame rearrangements only. Such tables lose some clones; where checked, under half of the loss comes from unresolved V genes, and the rest has no known cause. That table is the source of V, J and clone size, and D and trimming were worked out from the DNA. For this sample the table gives 140,000 to 150,000 clones, of which around 49% were detected only once. Roughly 0.99% of the sample is in the top ten clones.

Reading from cysteine to phenylalanine, the CDR3 counts 14 amino acids. Of all the DNA, just the CDR3 is kept, 42 bases in frame from base 1. The germline V gene provides CDR1 SNHLY and CDR2 FYNNEI. V is cut by 6 bases and J by 4 bases, and the space between the germline ends is 15 bases. As regards this clone: It lacks a known antigen. No base quality information exists; no much larger clone differs at one position.

Taken with the paper, the label for time point translates to: baseline before oral tofacitinib. Peripheral blood and lesional scalp punch biopsies were obtained from patients with alopecia areata. PBMCs were separated by density centrifugation and stained for CD3, CD4 and CD8, after which CD4+ and CD8+ T cells were sorted on a FACSAria. The paper as a whole reports these results and caveats: Resident alphabeta T cells in normal human skin are also sequenced, complicating scalp TCR repertoire analysis, unlike mouse skin dominated by gammadelta T cells. Shared TCR sequences between patients were less evident than in mice, which may be partly attributable to HLA diversity in the patient population. Higher clonality and more expanded CD8+ clones were observed in lesional scalp than in normal scalp, particularly in alopecia totalis/universalis, a finding suggestive of antigenic drive.

The receptor was derived from a human donor with alopecia areata. This specimen consisted of CD4+ T cells sorted from blood, obtained at week 0. The chain employs TRBV2 and TRBJ1-2; a tentative D call is TRBD1 (5 bases match). The DNA sequence follows: TGTGCCAGCAGAGGGACCGGAGTCCTCTATGGCTACACCTTC. Its protein product is CASRGTGVLYGYTF.